The 7 T cell receptor beta chains below were found in one sample sequenced in a study of T cells in Graves' hyperthyroidism and ophthalmopathy. TCR beta CDR3 region amplification was performed from RNA transcripts. TCR CDR3 regions were first amplified by RT-PCR with HTBI primers. TCRdb re-analysed the multiplex PCR reads in MiXCR, keeping a single row per CDR3 protein. The sample yields hundreds of thousands of distinct CDR3 sequences, 46% seen once. The source material was peripheral blood or thyroid tissue (not recorded which). The receptors derive from a woman between 18 and 30 years old with Graves' hyperthyroidism.

The rearrangement joins TRBV2 to TRBJ1-2; no firm D call. The V end was cut by 8 bases, the J end by 4 bases, with 14 bases between. There are 13 residues in the CDR3. The germline gives CDR1 SNHLY, CDR2 FYNNEI. DNA for the CDR3: TGTGCCAGCGACGGAGGCATTGGCTATGGCTACACCTTC. It translates to CASDGGIGYGYTF.

The chain recombines TRBV20-1 with TRBJ2-5; unclear D gene. The CDR3 covers 13 residues. V lost 0 bases and J 3 bases, leaving 8 bases between the germline ends. Germline assignment: CDR1 DFQATT and CDR2 SNEGSKA (reference sequence). CDR3 loop: CSARDLFEETQYF. The DNA for the CDR3 is TGCAGTGCTAGAGATCTGTTTGAAGAGACCCAGTACTTC.

This chain joins TRBV29-1 and TRBJ2-6; D gene unclear. This CDR3 is 15 amino acids long. Trimming removed 1 base at V and 0 bases at J, with 7 bases between. Germline V gives CDR1 SQVTM, CDR2 ANQGSEA. CDR3 protein: CSVEAPNSGANVLTF. CDR3 bases: TGCAGCGTTGAAGCACCTAACTCTGGGGCCAACGTCCTGACTTTC.

This clonotype was seen more than once but under ten times. The chain carries TRBV2 and TRBJ2-6; TRBD1 matches at 8 bases. Germline V CDR1 and CDR2: SNHLY, FYNNEI. This CDR3 comprises 19 residues. With 4 bases clipped from V and 0 bases from J, the junction kept 11 bases outside the gene matches. Here the CDR3 reads CASSALPGTGFSGANVLTF. DNA for the CDR3: TGTGCCAGCAGTGCCCTCCCCGGGACAGGCTTCTCTGGGGCCAACGTCCTGACTTTC.

The genes are TRBV7-9 and TRBJ2-7, with unresolved D. This CDR3 has 15 amino acids. Trimming left V 5 bases short and J 0 bases short, with 14 bases between. Germline assignment: CDR1 SEHNR and CDR2 FQNEAQ (reference sequence). The CDR3 bases are TGTGCCAGCAGCCAAGGAAGGGATGGCTCCTACGAGCAGTACTTC. This encodes CASSQGRDGSYEQYF.

This clonotype came up a few times. This chain joins TRBV6-1 and TRBJ1-1; 8 bases align to TRBD1. Trimming took 5 bases from V and 5 from J; bases not matched to a gene: 7. The CDR3 is 14 residues long. CDR1 and CDR2 (germline): MNHNS, SASEGT. CDR3: CASSRRGLETEAFF. In DNA, the CDR3 is TGTGCCAGCAGTCGCAGGGGGCTTGAGACTGAAGCTTTCTTT.

DNA for the CDR3: TGCGCCAGCAGCCCCGGAACGCGGCGTGAGCAGTTCTTC. This codes for CASSPGTRREQFF. The V call is TRBV5-1, the J call TRBJ2-5; D remains unclear. The DNA matches TRBJ2-1 better at its end, which makes the J call doubtful. The germline V gene has CDR1 SGHRS and CDR2 YFSETQ. The CDR3 runs 13 residues.